This record concerns one T cell receptor (beta chain) sequence. Its antigen is unknown. The data were obtained in a study of somatic mutations in cytotoxic T cells in rheumatoid arthritis. Study-wide context: Flow-sorting brought some V beta antibody-stained T-cell populations to nearly 100% purity, V beta1+ cells sequenced for TCRB among them.

TCRdb keeps only in-frame clones here, not all; method: immunoSEQ multiplex PCR. The sample comprises 20,000 to 25,000 clones, 86% of which are singletons, and under 20% rests with the top ten. The CDR3 covers 15 residues. Trimming took 5 bases from V and 5 from J; bases not matched to a gene: 8. Germline assignment: CDR1 MNHEY and CDR2 SVGAGI. Findings of the study overall: Patients with a largest CD8+ clone exceeding 20% of CD8+ cells numbered 8 of 65. TRBV07's slight underrepresentation, observed in rheumatoid arthritis patients, lacked adjustment for multiple comparisons.

The sample comprised CD8+ T cells sorted from blood. The clonotype was recovered from a woman in her forties or fifties in good health. The V call is TRBV6-5, the J call TRBJ2-3, with TRBD1 identical over 9 bases. CDR3 in amino acids: CASSTATGGVDTQYF. CDR3 nucleotide sequence: TGTGCCAGCAGTACGGCGACAGGGGGAGTAGATACGCAGTATTTT.